The present entry profiles one T cell receptor (beta chain) with its context. Semi-nested PCR with Nested Universal Primer A followed constant-region reverse priming of full-length variable regions. MiXCR was run by TCRdb on the 5' RACE reads, yielding one entry per CDR3 protein. The repertoire has 8,000 to 8,500 distinct CDR3 sequences, 68% of them found once; the top ten carry 3.5% to 5.5%. Germline V CDR1 and CDR2: LNHDA, SQIVND (reference sequence). Germline trimming cut 6 bases from V and 1 base from J; bases unmatched to any gene: 0. The CDR3 is 14 amino acids. This clonotype was sampled from a female donor with breast cancer. The sequenced material came from tumor-infiltrating naive CD4+ T cells sorted from the breast tumor. The subset was: naive CD4+ T cells, CD4+CD45RA+CD25-. The chain links TRBV19 to TRBJ2-3, with 11 bases aligning to TRBD2. The chain's CDR3 is CASRTSGGTDTQYF. The CDR3 DNA sequence: TGTGCCAGTAGGACTAGCGGGGGCACAGATACGCAGTATTTT.